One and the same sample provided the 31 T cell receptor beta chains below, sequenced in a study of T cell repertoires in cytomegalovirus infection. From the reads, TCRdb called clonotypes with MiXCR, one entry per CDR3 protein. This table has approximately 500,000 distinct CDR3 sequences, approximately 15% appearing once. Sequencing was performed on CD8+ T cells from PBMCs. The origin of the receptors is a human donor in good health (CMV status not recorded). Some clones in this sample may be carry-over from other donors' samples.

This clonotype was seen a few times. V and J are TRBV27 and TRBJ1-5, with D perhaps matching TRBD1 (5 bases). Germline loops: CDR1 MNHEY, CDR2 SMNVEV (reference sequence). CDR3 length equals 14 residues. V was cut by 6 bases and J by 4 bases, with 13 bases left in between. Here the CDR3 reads CASRVAGLNQPQHF. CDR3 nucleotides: TGTGCCAGCAGGGTCGCAGGGTTGAATCAGCCCCAGCATTTT.

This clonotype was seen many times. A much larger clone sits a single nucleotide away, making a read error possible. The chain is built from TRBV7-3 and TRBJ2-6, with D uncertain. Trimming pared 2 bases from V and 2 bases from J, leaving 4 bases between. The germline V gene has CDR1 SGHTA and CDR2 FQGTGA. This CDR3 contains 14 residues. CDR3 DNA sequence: TGTGCCAGCAGCTTAGGGGCTGGGGCCAACGTCCTGACTTTC. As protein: CASSLGAGANVLTF.

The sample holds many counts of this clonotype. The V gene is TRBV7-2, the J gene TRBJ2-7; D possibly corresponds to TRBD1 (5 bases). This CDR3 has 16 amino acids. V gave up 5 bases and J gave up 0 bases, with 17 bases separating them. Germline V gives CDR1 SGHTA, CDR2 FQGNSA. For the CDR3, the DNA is TGTGCCAGCAGCCCCGCGTTCTACAGGAGCTCCTACGAGCAGTACTTC. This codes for CASSPAFYRSSYEQYF.

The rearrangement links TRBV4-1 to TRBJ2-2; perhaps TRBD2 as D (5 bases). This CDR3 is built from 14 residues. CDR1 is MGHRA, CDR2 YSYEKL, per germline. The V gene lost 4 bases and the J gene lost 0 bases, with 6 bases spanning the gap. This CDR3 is CASSRGANTGELFF. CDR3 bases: TGCGCCAGCAGCCGGGGAGCGAACACCGGGGAGCTGTTTTTT.

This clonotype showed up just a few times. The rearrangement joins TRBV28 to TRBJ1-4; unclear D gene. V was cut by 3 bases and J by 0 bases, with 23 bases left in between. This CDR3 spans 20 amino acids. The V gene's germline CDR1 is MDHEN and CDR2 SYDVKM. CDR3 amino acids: CASSFSPYRDTDSTNEKLFF. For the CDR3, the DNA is TGTGCCAGCAGTTTCTCCCCATATCGAGATACCGACTCAACTAATGAAAAACTGTTTTTT.

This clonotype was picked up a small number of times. The CDR3 here is CSARDAGLAGGYQETQYF. As DNA, the CDR3 is TGCAGTGCTAGAGATGCGGGACTAGCGGGAGGGTACCAAGAGACCCAGTACTTC. The chain carries TRBV20-1 and TRBJ2-5; TRBD2 aligns across 16 bases. Looked up from germline, CDR1 is DFQATT and CDR2 is SNEGSKA (reference sequence). This CDR3 comprises 18 residues. The ends lost 0 bases at V and 0 bases at J; junction bases unmatched: 4.

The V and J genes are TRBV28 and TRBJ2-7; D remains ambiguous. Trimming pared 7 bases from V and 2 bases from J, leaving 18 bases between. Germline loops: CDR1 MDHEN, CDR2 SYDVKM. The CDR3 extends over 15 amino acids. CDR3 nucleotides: TGTGCCAGCACCGCCCCCCGGACGGGTACCTACGAGCAGTACTTC. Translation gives CASTAPRTGTYEQYF.

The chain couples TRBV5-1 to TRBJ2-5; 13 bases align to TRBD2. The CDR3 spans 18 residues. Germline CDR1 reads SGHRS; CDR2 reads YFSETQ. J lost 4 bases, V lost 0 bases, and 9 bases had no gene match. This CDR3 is CASSLALGTSGMRETQYF. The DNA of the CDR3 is TGCGCCAGCAGCTTGGCCCTCGGGACTAGCGGGATGAGAGAGACCCAGTACTTC.

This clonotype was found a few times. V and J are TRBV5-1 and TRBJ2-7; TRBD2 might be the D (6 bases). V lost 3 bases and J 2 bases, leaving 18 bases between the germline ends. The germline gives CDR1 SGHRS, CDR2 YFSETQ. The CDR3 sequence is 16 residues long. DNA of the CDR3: TGCGCCAGCAGCTCCCAATCGGGGGAGAGGGCCTACGAGCAGTACTTC. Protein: CASSSQSGERAYEQYF.

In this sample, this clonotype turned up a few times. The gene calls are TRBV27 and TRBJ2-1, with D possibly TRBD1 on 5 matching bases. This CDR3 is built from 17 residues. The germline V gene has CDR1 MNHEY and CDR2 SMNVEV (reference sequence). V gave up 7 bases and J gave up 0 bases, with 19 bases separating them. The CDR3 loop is CASTTAQGLDSYNEQFF. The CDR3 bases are TGTGCCAGCACAACGGCCCAGGGTTTGGACTCCTACAATGAGCAGTTCTTC.

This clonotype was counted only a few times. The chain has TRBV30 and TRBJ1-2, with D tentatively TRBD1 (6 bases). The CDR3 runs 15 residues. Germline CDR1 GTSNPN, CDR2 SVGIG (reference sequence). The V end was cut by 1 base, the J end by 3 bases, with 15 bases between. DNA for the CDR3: TGTGCCTGGAGTGGTCCTTACAGGGAGGACTATGGCTACACCTTC. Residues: CAWSGPYREDYGYTF.

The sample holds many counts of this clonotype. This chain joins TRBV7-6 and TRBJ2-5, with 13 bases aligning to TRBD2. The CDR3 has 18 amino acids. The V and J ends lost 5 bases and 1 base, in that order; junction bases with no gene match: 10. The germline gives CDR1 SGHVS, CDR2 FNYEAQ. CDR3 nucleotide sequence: TGTGCCAGCAGCCTTCGACTAGCGGGGGGATACATCCAAGAGACCCAGTACTTC. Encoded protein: CASSLRLAGGYIQETQYF.

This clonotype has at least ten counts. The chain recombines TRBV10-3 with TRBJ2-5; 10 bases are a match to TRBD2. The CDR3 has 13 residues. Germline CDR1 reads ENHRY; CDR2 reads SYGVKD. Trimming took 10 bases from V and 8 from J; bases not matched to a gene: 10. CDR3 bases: TGTGCCACCGCCCCAGCGGGGGGGAACACCCAGTACTTC. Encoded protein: CATAPAGGNTQYF.

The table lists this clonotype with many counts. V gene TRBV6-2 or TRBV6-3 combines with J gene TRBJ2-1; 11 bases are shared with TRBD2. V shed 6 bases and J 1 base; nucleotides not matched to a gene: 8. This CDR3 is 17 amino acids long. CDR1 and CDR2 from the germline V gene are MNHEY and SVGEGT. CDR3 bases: TGTGCCAGCAGGCGCAGACTAGCGGGGTTATCCTACAATGAGCAGTTCTTC. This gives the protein CASRRRLAGLSYNEQFF.

This CDR3 is CASSVSPTGINAGYGYTF. The CDR3 DNA sequence: TGTGCCAGCAGCGTATCTCCCACAGGGATTAACGCGGGATATGGCTACACCTTC. The chain combines TRBV9 with TRBJ1-2; D possibly corresponds to TRBD1 (6 bases). The CDR3 runs 18 residues. V was cut by 1 base and J by 5 bases, with 24 bases left in between. CDR1 SGDLS and CDR2 YYNGEE come from the germline V gene.

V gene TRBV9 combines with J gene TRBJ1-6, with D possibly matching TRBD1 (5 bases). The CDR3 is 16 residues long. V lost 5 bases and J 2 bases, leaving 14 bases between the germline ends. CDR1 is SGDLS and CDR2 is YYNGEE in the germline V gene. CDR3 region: CASSAGGVTYNSPLHF. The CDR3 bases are TGTGCCAGCAGTGCGGGGGGGGTCACCTATAATTCACCCCTCCACTTT.

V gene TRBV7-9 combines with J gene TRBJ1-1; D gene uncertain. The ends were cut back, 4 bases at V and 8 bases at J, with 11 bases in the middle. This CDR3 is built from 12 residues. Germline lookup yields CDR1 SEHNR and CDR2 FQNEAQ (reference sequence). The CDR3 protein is CASSSGLLEAFF. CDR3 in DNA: TGTGCCAGCAGCTCAGGTCTGTTGGAAGCTTTCTTT.

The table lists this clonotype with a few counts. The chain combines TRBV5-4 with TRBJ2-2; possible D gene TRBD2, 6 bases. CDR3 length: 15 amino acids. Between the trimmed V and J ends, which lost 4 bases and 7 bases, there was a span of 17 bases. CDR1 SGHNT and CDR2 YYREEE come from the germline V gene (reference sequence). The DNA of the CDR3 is TGTGCCAGCAGCGGGGGACTGATAATCGACGGGGAGCTGTTTTTT. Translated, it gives CASSGGLIIDGELFF.

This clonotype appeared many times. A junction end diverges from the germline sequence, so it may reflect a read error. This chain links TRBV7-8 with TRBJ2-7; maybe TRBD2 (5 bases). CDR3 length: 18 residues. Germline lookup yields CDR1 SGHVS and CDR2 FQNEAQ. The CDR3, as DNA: TGTGCCAGCAACTTACCCTTAACTGAGGACTCGACGGGCTACGAGCAGTACTTC. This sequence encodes CASNLPLTEDSTGYEQYF. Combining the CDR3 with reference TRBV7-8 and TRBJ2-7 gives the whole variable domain GAGVSQSPRYKVAKRGQDVALRCDPISGHVSLFWYQQALGQGPEFLTYFQNEAQLDKSGLPSDRFFAERPEGSVSTLKIQRTQQEDSAVYLCASNLPLTEDSTGYEQYFGPGTRLTVT.

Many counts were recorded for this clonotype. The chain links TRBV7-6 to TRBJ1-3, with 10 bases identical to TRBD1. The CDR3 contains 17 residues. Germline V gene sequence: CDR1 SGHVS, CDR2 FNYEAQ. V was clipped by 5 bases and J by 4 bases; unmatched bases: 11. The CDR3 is CASSHSGTGVSGNTIYF. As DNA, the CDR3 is TGTGCCAGCAGCCACTCCGGGACAGGGGTATCCGGAAACACCATATATTTT.

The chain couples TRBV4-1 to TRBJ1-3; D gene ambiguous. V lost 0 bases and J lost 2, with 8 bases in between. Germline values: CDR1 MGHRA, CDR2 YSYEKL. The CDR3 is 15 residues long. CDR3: CASSQERATGNTIYF. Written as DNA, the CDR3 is TGCGCCAGCAGCCAAGAAAGAGCAACTGGAAACACCATATATTTT.

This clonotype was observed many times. This CDR3 reads CASGRPGQGIYSNQPQHF. The CDR3 DNA is TGTGCTAGTGGCCGACCGGGACAGGGGATATATAGCAATCAGCCCCAGCATTTT. This chain links TRBV12-5 with TRBJ1-5, with TRBD1 identical over 10 bases. The V gene end was trimmed by 6 bases and the J gene end by 0 bases; junction bases not matched to a gene: 11. The CDR3 sequence is 18 residues long. Germline V gene lookup returns CDR1 LGHNT and CDR2 FRNRAP.

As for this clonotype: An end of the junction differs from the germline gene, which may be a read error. The CDR3 sequence is CARSLGDFTPTGLCSGYTF. CDR3 DNA: TGTGCCAGAAGCTTAGGGGACTTCACTCCGACAGGGTTGTGTAGTGGCTACACCTTC. The rearrangement uses TRBV7-2 and TRBJ1-2; TRBD1 matches 7 bases. The CDR3 loop spans 19 amino acids. Germline V gene lookup returns CDR1 SGHTA and CDR2 FQGNSA.

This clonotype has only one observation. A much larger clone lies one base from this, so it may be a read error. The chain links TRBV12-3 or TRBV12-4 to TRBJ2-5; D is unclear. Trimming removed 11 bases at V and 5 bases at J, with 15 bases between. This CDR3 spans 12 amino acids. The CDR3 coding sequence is TGTGCCGCGGATCGTCCAGCCGAGACCCAGTACTTC. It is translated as CAADRPAETQYF.

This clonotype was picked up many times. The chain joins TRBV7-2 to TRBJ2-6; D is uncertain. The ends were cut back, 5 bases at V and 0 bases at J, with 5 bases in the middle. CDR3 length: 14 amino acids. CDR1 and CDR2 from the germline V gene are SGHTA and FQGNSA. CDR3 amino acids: CASSALSGANVLTF. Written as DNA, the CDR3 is TGTGCCAGCAGCGCTCTCTCTGGGGCCAACGTCCTGACTTTC.

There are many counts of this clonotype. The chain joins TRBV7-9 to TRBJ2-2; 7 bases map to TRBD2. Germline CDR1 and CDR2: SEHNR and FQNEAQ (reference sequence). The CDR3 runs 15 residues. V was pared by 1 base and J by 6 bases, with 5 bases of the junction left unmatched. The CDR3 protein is CASSLGGRAAGELFF. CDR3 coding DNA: TGTGCCAGCAGCTTAGGAGGGAGGGCCGCCGGGGAGCTGTTTTTT.

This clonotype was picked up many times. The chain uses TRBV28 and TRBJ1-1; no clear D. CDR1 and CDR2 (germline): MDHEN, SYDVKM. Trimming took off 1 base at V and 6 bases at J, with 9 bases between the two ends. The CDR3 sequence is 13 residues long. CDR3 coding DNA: TGTGCCAGCAGTTTATCCCAGAATGCTGAAGCTTTCTTT. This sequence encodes CASSLSQNAEAFF. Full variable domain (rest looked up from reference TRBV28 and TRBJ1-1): DVKVTQSSRYLVKRTGEKVFLECVQDMDHENMFWYRQDPGLGLRLIYFSYDVKMKEKGDIPEGYSVSREKKERFSLILESASTNQTSMYLCASSLSQNAEAFFGQGTRLTVV.

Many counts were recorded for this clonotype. The CDR3 nucleotides read TGTGCCAGCAGCCCAGAGATGAACACTGAAGCTTTCTTT. It yields the protein CASSPEMNTEAFF. This chain uses TRBV7-9 with TRBJ1-1; D is undetermined. The germline CDR1 and CDR2 sequences are SEHNR and FQNEAQ (reference sequence). V lost 5 bases, J lost 0 bases, and 7 bases lay in between. The CDR3 has 13 amino acids.

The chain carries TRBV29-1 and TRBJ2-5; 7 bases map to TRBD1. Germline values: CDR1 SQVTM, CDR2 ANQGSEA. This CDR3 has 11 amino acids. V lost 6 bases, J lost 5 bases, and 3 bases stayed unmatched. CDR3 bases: TGCAGCGTCAAGGGACAGGAGACCCAGTACTTC. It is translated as CSVKGQETQYF.

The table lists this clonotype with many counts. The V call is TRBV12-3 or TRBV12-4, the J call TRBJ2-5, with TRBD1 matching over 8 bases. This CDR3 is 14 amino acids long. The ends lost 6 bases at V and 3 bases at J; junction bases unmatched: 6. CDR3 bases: TGTGCCAGCAGATCAGGGGGCCTGAAAGAGACCCAGTACTTC. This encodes CASRSGGLKETQYF.

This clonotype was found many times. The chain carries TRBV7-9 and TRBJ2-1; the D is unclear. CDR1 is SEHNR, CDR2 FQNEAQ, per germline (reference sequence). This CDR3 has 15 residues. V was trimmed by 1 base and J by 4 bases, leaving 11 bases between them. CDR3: CASSLGLDQYNEQFF. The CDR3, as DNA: TGTGCCAGCAGCTTAGGGCTGGACCAATACAATGAGCAGTTCTTC. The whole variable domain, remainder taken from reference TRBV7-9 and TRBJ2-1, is DTGVSQNPRHKITKRGQNVTFRCDPISEHNRLYWYRQTLGQGPEFLTYFQNEAQLEKSRLLSDRFSAERPKGSFSTLEIQRTEQGDSAMYLCASSLGLDQYNEQFFGPGTRLTVL.